The next 22 T cell receptor beta chains were all read from a single sample in a study of blood T cell repertoires in COVID-19. Profiling relied on immunoSEQ multiplex PCR, and the TCRdb table lists in-frame clones only, not all of them. The repertoire has fewer than 150,000 clones, roughly 90% of them found once; the top ten carry roughly 8.2%. The sequencing input was peripheral blood. Receptor source: a human donor in a cohort sampled during active COVID-19.

This sequence joins TRBV19 and TRBJ1-1; TRBD1 aligns across 8 bases. Looked up from germline, CDR1 is LNHDA and CDR2 is SQIVND (reference sequence). V lost 8 bases, J lost 2 bases, and 7 bases stayed unmatched. The CDR3 extends over 14 amino acids. The CDR3 coding sequence is TGTGCCAGTCGCCCGGGACAGGTAAACACTGAAGCTTTCTTT. This codes for CASRPGQVNTEAFF.

The V and J genes are TRBV5-1 and TRBJ1-1, with D unclear. Germline V gene sequence: CDR1 SGHRS, CDR2 YFSETQ. The germline V and J ends were trimmed by 2 bases and 0 bases, with 8 bases remaining between them. There are 14 residues in the CDR3. CDR3: CASSLSTVNTEAFF. The CDR3 region has the DNA TGCGCCAGCAGCTTAAGTACAGTGAACACTGAAGCTTTCTTT.

The chain combines TRBV18 with TRBJ1-1; 9 bases are a match to TRBD1. V dropped 5 bases and J dropped 1; count of bases not matched to a gene: 2. The CDR3 totals 14 residues. Looked up from germline, CDR1 is KGHSH and CDR2 is LQKENI. The chain's CDR3 is CASSTTGGNTEAFF. DNA for the CDR3: TGTGCCAGCTCAACGACAGGGGGGAACACTGAAGCTTTCTTT.

The J gene is TRBJ2-1, the V gene TRBV7-2; TRBD2 aligns across 8 bases. The CDR3 sequence is 13 residues long. Germline CDR1 is SGHTA and CDR2 is FQGNSA. Trimming removed 1 base from V and 15 bases from J; junction bases left unmatched: 8. CDR3 protein: CASSLDAGLVWFF. The CDR3 DNA reads as TGTGCCAGCAGCTTAGATGCGGGACTAGTGTGGTTCTTC.

The V call is TRBV4-1, the J call TRBJ2-3; possibly TRBD2 for D (5 bases). The CDR3 contains 16 residues. Germline CDR1 is MGHRA and CDR2 is YSYEKL. Trimming took off 0 bases at V and 6 bases at J, with 16 bases between the two ends. The CDR3 DNA reads as TGCGCCAGCAGCCAAGAGGCCTCCGGAGGAACCGATACGCAGTATTTT. It is translated as CASSQEASGGTDTQYF.

The gene calls are TRBV11-2 and TRBJ2-2; D is ambiguous. V was clipped by 4 bases and J by 4 bases, with 10 bases between them. The CDR3 contains 14 residues. In germline, CDR1 is SGHAT, CDR2 FQNNGV. CDR3 bases: TGTGCCAGCAGCTCAGCGCTCGTCACCGGGGAGCTGTTTTTT. It specifies CASSSALVTGELFF.

The chain combines TRBV15 with TRBJ1-2, with D perhaps TRBD1 (5 bases). This CDR3 contains 17 residues. From germline, CDR1 is LNHNV and CDR2 YYDKDF (reference sequence). Trimming removed 0 bases from V and 5 bases from J, with 19 bases in between. CDR3 loop: CATSRDPEAGLRYGYTF. The CDR3 DNA follows: TGTGCCACCAGCAGAGATCCGGAAGCGGGGCTGAGGTATGGCTACACCTTC.

This rearrangement joins TRBV2 to TRBJ2-5; 9 bases match TRBD1. Trimming removed 8 bases from V and 5 bases from J; junction bases left unmatched: 9. This CDR3 is built from 14 residues. Germline CDR1 SNHLY, CDR2 FYNNEI. CDR3 loop: CASQDRGGFETQYF. CDR3 sequence (DNA): TGTGCCAGCCAAGACAGGGGGGGGTTCGAGACCCAGTACTTC.

The rearrangement uses TRBV5-1 and TRBJ2-1; 7 bases are shared with TRBD1. The CDR3 extends over 16 amino acids. Germline V gene data show CDR1 as SGHRS and CDR2 as YFSETQ. V shed 4 bases and J 0 bases; nucleotides not matched to a gene: 7. The CDR3 sequence: CASSVTTGSSYNEQFF. As DNA, the CDR3 is TGCGCCAGCAGCGTTACGACAGGGAGCTCCTACAATGAGCAGTTCTTC.

V usage is TRBV29-1 and J usage is TRBJ2-3; 8 bases are a match to TRBD1. Looked up from germline, CDR1 is SQVTM and CDR2 is ANQGSEA. The CDR3 length is 13 residues. V was clipped by 6 bases and J by 5 bases; unmatched bases: 7. The CDR3 loop is CSVAGGAGDTQYF. The CDR3 bases are TGCAGCGTGGCAGGGGGCGCGGGAGATACGCAGTATTTT.

The chain combines TRBV5-4 with TRBJ2-7, with TRBD1 matching over 7 bases. The CDR3 covers 14 residues. Germline-derived CDR1 and CDR2 are SGHNT and YYREEE (reference sequence). Trimming cost V 3 bases and J 3 bases; bases outside gene matches: 6. CDR3 in DNA: TGTGCCAGCAGCTACCGGGACAGAGACTACGAGCAGTACTTC. It encodes CASSYRDRDYEQYF.

The chain links TRBV5-1 to TRBJ1-2; no clear D gene. Trimming pared 0 bases from V and 8 bases from J, leaving 17 bases between. The V gene's germline CDR1 is SGHRS and CDR2 YFSETQ. There are 15 residues in the CDR3. The CDR3, as DNA: TGCGCCAGCAGCTTGGATGGACGGAATTCGGGAGGCTACACCTTC. Protein sequence: CASSLDGRNSGGYTF.

This sequence joins TRBV9 and TRBJ2-7, with 8 nucleotides matching TRBD1. Unmatched junction bases numbered 4, after V lost 0 bases and J lost 2 bases. Germline V gene data show CDR1 as SGDLS and CDR2 as YYNGEE. The CDR3 runs 15 residues. The CDR3 nucleotides read TGTGCCAGCAGCGTAGCGCCACAGGGGGCCTACGAGCAGTACTTC. This codes for CASSVAPQGAYEQYF.

The gene calls are TRBV4-1 and TRBJ2-1, with 7 positions matching TRBD2. The junction had 6 bases not matched to a gene; V was cut back by 0 bases and J by 7 bases. This CDR3 has 15 residues. From germline, CDR1 is MGHRA and CDR2 YSYEKL. The CDR3 spells CASSQDPGGRNEQFF. The CDR3 DNA sequence: TGCGCCAGCAGCCAAGATCCGGGAGGTCGGAATGAGCAGTTCTTC.

This clone showed up just once. In nucleotides, the CDR3 is TGTGCCAGCAGCTGGAAACCCGACACAAATTCACCCCTCCACTTT. It translates to CASSWKPDTNSPLHF. V usage is TRBV6-5 and J usage is TRBJ1-6; D unresolved. Trimming shortened V by 6 bases and J by 7 bases, and 16 bases separated the two germline ends. The CDR3 sequence is 15 residues long. Germline V lookup: CDR1 MNHEY, CDR2 SVGAGI.

The V call is TRBV27, the J call TRBJ2-5; TRBD1 is a possible D gene (6 bases). The germline gives CDR1 MNHEY, CDR2 SMNVEV (reference sequence). The CDR3 contains 13 residues. Trimming shortened V by 7 bases and J by 0 bases, and 9 bases separated the two germline ends. The CDR3 DNA reads TGTGCCAGCATCGGGACAAACCAAGAGACCCAGTACTTC. This encodes CASIGTNQETQYF.

The chain combines TRBV13 with TRBJ1-1; no clear D gene. The CDR3 is 13 residues long. CDR1 PRHDT and CDR2 FYEKMQ come from the germline V gene (reference sequence). V lost 3 bases and J 12 bases, leaving 17 bases between the germline ends. The CDR3 DNA is TGTGCCAGCAGCTTCCCCGACCGCGGGGAGACTTTCTTT. Protein sequence: CASSFPDRGETFF.

The gene calls are TRBV3-1 (or the pseudogene TRBV3-2) and TRBJ2-5; D is ambiguous. V was clipped by 6 bases and J by 2 bases, with 19 bases between them. The length of the CDR3 is 16 residues. Per the germline V gene, CDR1 is LGHDT and CDR2 is YNNKEL (reference sequence). CDR3 DNA: TGTGCCAGCAGTCAACCTCTTCAGGTGGGTCAAGAGACCCAGTACTTC. Amino acid sequence: CASSQPLQVGQETQYF.

The V gene is TRBV19, the J gene TRBJ1-2; D is ambiguous. V lost 3 bases to trimming and J lost 0 bases, with 8 bases between them. Germline V gene data show CDR1 as LNHDA and CDR2 as SQIVND (reference sequence). There are 14 residues in the CDR3. The CDR3 DNA reads TGTGCCAGTAGTATCATAGCAGCTAACTATGGCTACACCTTC. This sequence encodes CASSIIAANYGYTF.

This chain joins TRBV28 and TRBJ1-4, with 8 bases identical to TRBD1. This CDR3 has 19 residues. J was trimmed by 0 bases and V by 8 bases; bases with no gene match: 17. The germline gives CDR1 MDHEN, CDR2 SYDVKM. CDR3 sequence (DNA): TGTGCCAGCCTCACAGGGGGAGATTGGCGTTTGACAACTAATGAAAAACTGTTTTTT. Residues: CASLTGGDWRLTTNEKLFF.

This clone was recorded only once. Other nucleotide sequences in the sample specify the same CDR3. V gene TRBV7-3 combines with J gene TRBJ2-1; TRBD2 aligns across 8 bases. V shed 4 bases, J shed 0 bases, and the junction held 5 bases outside the gene matches. The CDR3 sequence is 16 residues long. Looked up from germline, CDR1 is SGHTA and CDR2 is FQGTGA. The CDR3 bases are TGTGCCAGCAGCTCCTTAGCGGGGAGCTCCTACAATGAGCAGTTCTTC. It encodes CASSSLAGSSYNEQFF.

This chain joins TRBV5-5 and TRBJ2-5; TRBD2 matches at 7 bases. Germline V gene lookup returns CDR1 SGHKS and CDR2 YYEKEE (reference sequence). The CDR3 is 14 residues long. V lost 0 bases to trimming and J lost 4 bases; unmatched junction nucleotides: 3. In DNA, the CDR3 is TGTGCCAGCAGCTTGGGGACGGGGGGAGAGACCCAGTACTTC. Its translation is CASSLGTGGETQYF.